This T cell receptor (beta chain) was observed in a study of cytomegalovirus exposure and HLA in healthy donors. Study-wide points: A later analysis reportedly identified an Asian-associated ancestry cluster as carrying fewer N-insertions than the roughly 700-donor mean.

Trimming removed 7 bases from V and 2 bases from J, with 15 bases in between. The CDR3 is made up of 15 amino acids. The V gene's germline CDR1 is MNHEY and CDR2 SMNVEV (reference sequence). The PCR employed 60 Vbeta primers together with 13 Jbeta primers. Sequenced by immunoSEQ multiplex PCR; TCRdb stores in-frame clones only, minus some. The sample holds 60,000 to 65,000 clones, approximately 71% seen once. For this clone: Its antigen is not identified.

The sequencing sample was made of PBMCs. This clonotype was sampled from a middle-aged man in good health and CMV-seropositive. The rearrangement links TRBV27 to TRBJ2-4; D is perhaps TRBD1 (6 bases). The CDR3 region is CASKVGGQTKNIQYF. CDR3 bases: TGTGCCAGCAAAGTAGGAGGACAGACCAAAAACATTCAGTACTTC.